A selection of T cell receptor beta chains follows, all from one sample in a study of CD8+ T cells in alopecia areata. Assay: immunoSEQ multiplex PCR; the TCRdb copy retains only in-frame clones and omits some. The sample consists of approximately 280,000 clones, roughly 50% of them appearing once. The specimen was CD4+ T cells sorted from blood, collected at week 24, from a patient treated with tofacitinib. The source of these receptors is a human donor with alopecia areata. The CDR3 runs from the conserved cysteine through the conserved F or W. A D gene is named only where the DNA matches it firmly. A clone size is listed for some rows: how often the clone was seen (once, few, many), or a class if it is expanded.

J gene | V gene | D gene | clone size | CDR3 DNA | CDR3 protein
TRBJ2-5 | TRBV4-2 | TRBD2 | few | TGTGCCAGCAGCCAAGGGACTAGCGAAGAGACCCAGTACTTC | CASSQGTSEETQYF
TRBJ2-1 | TRBV4-1 | NA | few | TGCGCCAGCAGCCAATTGAGTAGCTGGAATGAGCAGTTCTTC | CASSQLSSWNEQFF
TRBJ1-6 | TRBV6-5 | NA | NA | TGTGCCAGCAGTTACTCCGGCAATGGCCGGTCACCCCTCCACTTT | CASSYSGNGRSPLHF
TRBJ2-3 | TRBV5-1 | NA | NA | TGCGCCAGCAGCTTGTACGCAGGGAGCACAGATACGCAGTATTTT | CASSLYAGSTDTQYF
TRBJ2-3 | TRBV29-1 | TRBD2 | NA | TGCAGCGTTGATAGCGGGCCTTTAGATACGCAGTATTTT | CSVDSGPLDTQYF
TRBJ2-5 | TRBV5-1 | NA | few | TGCGCCAGCAGCTTGACGGCGGGTACCGCCCAAGAGACCCAGTACTTC | CASSLTAGTAQETQYF
TRBJ1-5 | TRBV4-1 | NA | NA | TGCGCCAGCAGCCAAGCTTATGGTCAGCCCCAGCATTTT | CASSQAYGQPQHF
TRBJ2-7 | TRBV9 | TRBD2 | few | TGTGCCAGCAGCGGCGGGAGGGGTTACGAGCAGTACTTC | CASSGGRGYEQYF
TRBJ1-2 | TRBV25-1 | NA | NA | TGTGCCAGCAGTGAATCTGGGGCTGTGGGCTACACCTTC | CASSESGAVGYTF
TRBJ1-2 | TRBV30 | NA | NA | TGTGCCTGGAGTGTGACCCAAGCCTATGGCTACACCTTC | CAWSVTQAYGYTF
TRBJ2-6 | TRBV4-3 | NA | NA | TGCGCCAGCAGCCAAGAACAGAGCTCTGGGGCCAACGTCCTGACTTTC | CASSQEQSSGANVLTF
TRBJ2-1 | TRBV29-1 | NA | few | TGCAGCGTTGAAGGCAAGATCCGGGAAATATCAAGGGTCAATGAGCAGTTCTTC | CSVEGKIREISRVNEQFF
TRBJ1-6 | TRBV29-1 | NA | NA | TGCAGCGTTGGCAGGGGCGATAATTCACCCCTCCACTTT | CSVGRGDNSPLHF
TRBJ2-7 | TRBV30 | NA | NA | TGTGCCTGGAGTGCTAGGGGCTACGAGCAGTACTTC | CAWSARGYEQYF
TRBJ1-6 | TRBV25-1 | NA | NA | TGTGCCAGCAGCGCTTCGGGGGCTGATAATTCACCCCTCCACTTT | CASSASGADNSPLHF
TRBJ1-5 | TRBV2 | NA | NA | TGTGCCAGCAGCGGACAGAGCAATCAGCCCCAGCATTTT | CASSGQSNQPQHF
TRBJ1-2 | TRBV15 | NA | NA | TGTGCCACCAGCAGAGGCGATGTGGGTGGCTACACCTTC | CATSRGDVGGYTF
TRBJ2-7 | TRBV5-6 | TRBD1 | NA | TGTGCCAGCAGCTCAAGACAGGGGTCCTCCTACGAGCAGTACTTC | CASSSRQGSSYEQYF
TRBJ2-1 | TRBV7-2 | TRBD1 | NA | TGTGCCAGCAGCGCCGGACAGGGGAGGTGGGTTGAGCAGTTCTTC | CASSAGQGRWVEQFF
TRBJ2-7 | TRBV28 | NA | NA | TGTGCCAGCAGTGGGACACTCTACGAGCAGTACTTC | CASSGTLYEQYF
TRBJ1-5 | TRBV6-1 | NA | NA | TGTGCCAGCAGTGAATGGACAGCACCTAATCAGCCCCAGCATTTT | CASSEWTAPNQPQHF
TRBJ2-7 | TRBV2 | NA | NA | TGTGCCAGCAGTGTGGGACACACCGAGCAGTACTTC | CASSVGHTEQYF
TRBJ2-1 | TRBV7-9 | NA | NA | TGTGCCAGCAGCCCCGGGCCTCAGGGCCGCAATGAGCAGTTCTTC | CASSPGPQGRNEQFF
TRBJ2-5 | TRBV18 | NA | NA | TGTGCCAGCTCACCGGGGGGCCAAGAGACCCAGTACTTC | CASSPGGQETQYF
TRBJ1-2 | TRBV7-2 | TRBD1 | NA | TGTGCCAGCAGCGGGGACAGGGCCGACTATGGCTACACCTTC | CASSGDRADYGYTF
TRBJ1-6 | TRBV4-1 | NA | few | TGCGCCAGCAGCCACGGCAACTCTGGGTCACCCCTCCACTTT | CASSHGNSGSPLHF
TRBJ2-3 | TRBV10-3 | NA | few | TGTGCCAGGGGGGCAGAGCGGGGAAGATATAGCACAGATACGCAGTATTTT | CARGAERGRYSTDTQYF
TRBJ2-5 | TRBV6-5 | NA | NA | TGTGCCAGCAGGCCCCCGGGGGAAGAGACCCAGTACTTC | CASRPPGEETQYF
TRBJ2-3 | TRBV9 | NA | NA | TGTGCCAGCAGCCTTAGAGGGGGGGCCCTAGATACGCAGTATTTT | CASSLRGGALDTQYF
TRBJ2-3 | TRBV7-2 | NA | NA | TGTGCCAGCAGCTTAGTGGGGAGGGATACGCAGTATTTT | CASSLVGRDTQYF
TRBJ2-7 | TRBV7-9 | NA | NA | TGTGCCAGCGGATTATCCTACGAGCAGTACTTC | CASGLSYEQYF
TRBJ1-1 | TRBV27 | TRBD1 | NA | TGTGCCAGCAGACCGGGACAGTTTTCGGGCACTGAAGCTTTCTTT | CASRPGQFSGTEAFF
TRBJ2-4 | TRBV4-3 | NA | NA | TGCGCCAGCAGCCAAGAAGGGGGGAACATTCAGTACTTC | CASSQEGGNIQYF
TRBJ2-1 | TRBV6-6 | NA | NA | TGTGCCACTTCGGGGTCCTCCTACAATGAGCAGTTCTTC | CATSGSSYNEQFF
TRBJ1-1 | TRBV6-1 | NA | NA | TGTGCCAGCAGTGAGGACCGGACAGCTTTGAACACTGAAGCTTTCTTT | CASSEDRTALNTEAFF
TRBJ2-1 | TRBV7-2 | NA | NA | TGTGCCAGCAGCTTAGACGGGACCTTTGAGCAGTTCTTC | CASSLDGTFEQFF
TRBJ1-5 | TRBV7-2 | TRBD1 | NA | TGTGCCAGCAGCTTGGACAGGGCGAGCAATCAGCCCCAGCATTTT | CASSLDRASNQPQHF
TRBJ2-5 | TRBV4-2 | TRBD2 | few | TGTGCCAGCAGCCAAGATATGAGGGGAGGGGAGACCCAGTACTTC | CASSQDMRGGETQYF
TRBJ1-2 | TRBV9 | NA | NA | TGTGCCAGCACCGCAGGGCGGGGACCAAATGGCTACACCTTC | CASTAGRGPNGYTF
TRBJ1-2 | TRBV25-1 | NA | NA | TGTGCCAGCAAGACGGCCAGCGACTATGGCTACACCTTC | CASKTASDYGYTF
TRBJ2-2 | TRBV29-1 | NA | few | TGCAGCGTTGGCCCAGGGTTTACCTCCGGGGAGCTGTTTTTT | CSVGPGFTSGELFF
TRBJ1-2 | TRBV29-1 | NA | NA | TGCAGCGGACAGAATGGGGTGAGCTACACCTTC | CSGQNGVSYTF
TRBJ2-3 | TRBV7-7 | NA | NA | TGTGCTAGCAGCTTTGCGGGGACGCAGTATTTT | CASSFAGTQYF
TRBJ2-3 | TRBV5-1 | NA | NA | TGCGCCAGCACCCGAGACAGGCGCACAGATACGCAGTATTTT | CASTRDRRTDTQYF
TRBJ2-3 | TRBV6-5 | TRBD1 | few | TGTGCCAGCAGTTACCGGACAGGGTTCACAGATACGCAGTATTTT | CASSYRTGFTDTQYF
TRBJ2-5 | TRBV5-6 | TRBD2 | NA | TGTGCCAGCAGCCCCTCGAGGACTAGCGGGGGGGAGACCCAGTACTTC | CASSPSRTSGGETQYF
TRBJ2-3 | TRBV7-2 | NA | NA | TGTGCCAGCAGCTTAACCCTTGGCCGCACAGATACGCAGTATTTT | CASSLTLGRTDTQYF
TRBJ2-1 | TRBV7-3 | NA | NA | TGTGCCAGCAGCCTAGACAGCTACTTCTACAATGAGCAGTTCTTC | CASSLDSYFYNEQFF
TRBJ2-2 | TRBV2 | TRBD1 | NA | TGTGCCAGCAGGGACAGGACGAACACCGGGGAGCTGTTTTTT | CASRDRTNTGELFF
TRBJ2-5 | TRBV7-9 | NA | few | TGTGCCAGCAGCTTGGGCAGCCAAGAGACCCAGTACTTC | CASSLGSQETQYF
TRBJ2-4 | TRBV11-2 | NA | NA | TGTGCCAGCAGCTTAGTCACAGACCTCTTAACCAAAAACATTCAGTACTTC | CASSLVTDLLTKNIQYF
TRBJ1-1 | TRBV5-1 | NA | NA | TGCGCCAGCAGCCAGGGGTTCCAGACGAACACTGAAGCTTTCTTT | CASSQGFQTNTEAFF
TRBJ1-5 | TRBV23-1 | NA | NA | TGCGCCAGCAGTCAAAACAGCCCGGATCAGCCCCAGCATTTT | CASSQNSPDQPQHF
TRBJ1-2 | TRBV29-1 | NA | NA | TGCAGCGTTGAAGAAGGGGCAGGCGGGACCTTC | CSVEEGAGGTF
TRBJ2-7 | TRBV29-1 | NA | NA | TGCAGTGTCCTAGTGACCTACGAGCAGTACTTC | CSVLVTYEQYF
TRBJ2-3 | TRBV4-3 | NA | NA | TGCGCCAGCAGCCAAGTGGCCGGACAGCTCAACACAGATACGCAGTATTTT | CASSQVAGQLNTDTQYF
TRBJ2-7 | TRBV6-5 | NA | few | TGTGCCAGCAGTTACTCGATCGCAGGGTATCCCTACGAGCAGTACTTC | CASSYSIAGYPYEQYF
TRBJ2-7 | TRBV7-3 | NA | NA | TGTGCCAGCAGCCCAGACGGGACGGCCTTATCCTACGAGCAGTACTTC | CASSPDGTALSYEQYF
TRBJ1-5 | TRBV30 | NA | NA | TGTGCCTGGGCGGACAGATTCAATCAGCCCCAGCATTTT | CAWADRFNQPQHF